This record concerns one T cell receptor (beta chain) sequence. This sample was included in a study of T cell responses to AZD1222 COVID-19 vaccine. CDR1 and CDR2 (germline): MNHNY, SVGAGI (reference sequence). The CDR3 length is 15 residues. Trimming shortened V by 0 bases and J by 0 bases, and 8 bases separated the two germline ends. TCRdb keeps only in-frame clones here, not all; method: immunoSEQ multiplex PCR. The table shows 100,000 to 150,000 clones, with 92% occurring only once. The chain couples TRBV6-6 to TRBJ1-2; a possible D gene is TRBD1 (5 bases). The specimen was peripheral blood, collected on day 0 of AZD1222 vaccination. The clonotype comes from an adult in good health. CDR3 sequence: CASSYSSRANYGYTF. DNA for the CDR3: TGTGCCAGCAGTTACTCAAGCAGGGCTAACTATGGCTACACCTTC.